These 30 T cell receptor beta chains share one sample of origin, sequenced in a study of OX40 agonist ivuxolimab in advanced cancers. Method: immunoSEQ multiplex PCR; TCRdb's copy keeps in-frame clones and lacks some. The sample holds about 42,000 clones, more than 80% seen once. Sequenced material: CD4+ or CD8+ T cells sorted from blood, taken in a trial of the OX40 agonist ivuxolimab. The source of these receptors is an adult with an advanced solid tumor such as melanoma, head and neck, liver or kidney cancer.

This chain joins TRBV20-1 and TRBJ2-7; the D gene is possibly TRBD2 (5 bases). The V end lost 3 bases, the J end lost 5 bases, and 8 bases lay between the germline ends. Germline V gene data show CDR1 as DFQATT and CDR2 as SNEGSKA (reference sequence). There are 11 residues in the CDR3. The CDR3 is CSASSGNEQYV. CDR3 in DNA: TGCAGTGCTAGTTCCGGGAACGAGCAGTACGTC.

The chain couples TRBV5-6 to TRBJ2-5, with TRBD2 matching 7 bases. The CDR3 is 15 amino acids. The germline V gene encodes CDR1 SGHDT and CDR2 YYEEEE. Losses at the gene ends were 0 bases for V and 4 bases for J; bases not matched to a gene: 6. CDR3 residues: CASSLDPTGGETQYF. Here the CDR3 DNA reads TGTGCCAGCAGCTTGGACCCGACGGGGGGAGAGACCCAGTACTTC. The full variable domain, with the rest looked up from reference TRBV5-6 and TRBJ2-5, is DAGVTQSPTHLIKTRGQQVTLRCSPKSGHDTVSWYQQALGQGPQFIFQYYEEEERQRGNFPDRFSGHQFPNYSSELNVNALLLGDSALYLCASSLDPTGGETQYFGPGTRLLVL.

This chain joins TRBV5-4 and TRBJ1-1; 7 positions match TRBD1. CDR1 and CDR2 (germline): SGHNT, YYREEE (reference sequence). This CDR3 has 13 residues. Unmatched junction bases numbered 4, after V lost 2 bases and J lost 6 bases. CDR3 DNA sequence: TGTGCCAGCAGCTTCCGTACAGGGGCTGAAGCTTTCTTT. Translated: CASSFRTGAEAFF.

The genes are TRBV2 and TRBJ2-2; 12 bases line up with TRBD2. J gave up 5 bases and V 5 bases, and 6 bases lay outside the gene matches. The CDR3 covers 16 residues. Per germline, CDR1 SNHLY and CDR2 FYNNEI. The DNA for the CDR3 is TGTGCCAGCAGTAATCTAGCGGGAGGGCAAACCGGGGAGCTGTTTTTT. Residues: CASSNLAGGQTGELFF.

This clone was seen only a few times. The J gene is TRBJ1-2, the V gene TRBV6-1, with no clear D. V lost 2 bases and J 8 bases, leaving 9 bases between the germline ends. The CDR3 sequence is 12 residues long. Germline V gene lookup returns CDR1 MNHNS and CDR2 SASEGT. The CDR3 sequence is CASSELGRGYTF. In nucleotides, the CDR3 is TGTGCCAGCAGTGAACTCGGCAGAGGCTACACCTTC.

This rearrangement joins TRBV29-1 to TRBJ2-7; no firm D call. The CDR3 is 11 residues long. Germline CDR1 is SQVTM and CDR2 is ANQGSEA. V lost 4 bases and J 0 bases, leaving 4 bases between the germline ends. The CDR3 region has the DNA TGCAGCGTTGGAAACTCCTACGAGCAGTACGTC. Amino acid sequence: CSVGNSYEQYV.

Written as DNA, the CDR3 is TGTGCCAGCAGTTACAGGGAGGGTCAGCCCCAGCATTTT. Protein: CASSYREGQPQHF. V and J are TRBV6-5 and TRBJ1-5; D is unclear. The CDR3 sequence is 13 residues long. V dropped 2 bases and J dropped 6 bases, with 8 bases sitting between them. The germline CDR1 and CDR2 sequences are MNHEY and SVGAGI.

This clone appeared a few times. The CDR3, as DNA: TGCGCCAGCAGCTTGGAAGGGAATGGCGAGCAGTACGTC. It yields the protein CASSLEGNGEQYV. The V and J genes are TRBV5-1 and TRBJ2-7, with D uncertain. The CDR3 is made up of 13 amino acids. The V and J ends lost 0 bases and 6 bases respectively, with 10 bases between them. Per germline, CDR1 SGHRS and CDR2 YFSETQ.

V is TRBV30 and J is TRBJ1-1; unclear D gene. The germline gives CDR1 GTSNPN, CDR2 SVGIG (reference sequence). V was shortened by 0 bases and J by 0 bases, with 11 bases between the two germline ends. The CDR3 length is 15 residues. The CDR3 loop is CAWSVLKAMNTEAFF. The CDR3 coding sequence is TGTGCCTGGAGTGTACTTAAGGCAATGAACACTGAAGCTTTCTTT.

The V gene is TRBV11-1, the J gene TRBJ1-1; no clear D. CDR1 and CDR2 from the germline V gene are SGHAT and FQDESV (reference sequence). The CDR3 has 13 residues. V shed 4 bases and J shed 3 bases, with 9 bases lying between them. CDR3 in amino acids: CASSYTTDTEAFF. The CDR3 DNA reads as TGTGCCAGCAGCTATACCACCGACACTGAAGCTTTCTTT.

The CDR3, as DNA: TGTGCCTGGAATTTCCGGGAGGGTCAAGGCGGGGAGCTGTTTTTT. Protein sequence: CAWNFREGQGGELFF. The genes are TRBV30 and TRBJ2-2, with 8 bases aligning to TRBD2. Germline CDR1 and CDR2: GTSNPN and SVGIG (reference sequence). The ends lost 4 bases at V and 7 bases at J; junction bases unmatched: 11. This CDR3 is 15 amino acids long.

The V call is TRBV4-2, the J call TRBJ2-7, with D perhaps given as TRBD1 or TRBD2 (6 bases each). Germline V CDR1 and CDR2: LGHNA, YNFKEQ. The CDR3 loop spans 16 amino acids. V lost 0 bases and J lost 0, with 12 bases in between. The CDR3 DNA reads as TGTGCCAGCAGCCAAGATTCCGGGGGCTACTCCTACGAGCAGTACTTC. Amino acids: CASSQDSGGYSYEQYF.

V usage is TRBV5-1 and J usage is TRBJ2-1; 10 bases match TRBD2. The germline gives CDR1 SGHRS, CDR2 YFSETQ. V trimming: 3 bases; J trimming: 5 bases; junction bases outside the gene matches: 5. The CDR3 extends over 15 amino acids. The DNA for the CDR3 is TGCGCCAGCAGCTCTAGCGGGAGTTCGGACAATGAGCAGTTCTTC. Translation: CASSSSGSSDNEQFF.

The CDR3 sequence: CASSERAYDTQYF. The DNA for the CDR3 is TGCGCCAGCAGTGAACGAGCATACGATACGCAGTATTTT. This chain joins TRBV5-1 and TRBJ2-3; D gene ambiguous. The V and J ends lost 5 bases and 6 bases respectively, with 13 bases between them. Germline-derived CDR1 and CDR2 are SGHRS and YFSETQ. The CDR3 is 13 residues long. Full variable domain (rest looked up from reference TRBV5-1 and TRBJ2-3): KAGVTQTPRYLIKTRGQQVTLSCSPISGHRSVSWYQQTPGQGLQFLFEYFSETQRNKGNFPGRFSGRQFSNSRSEMNVSTLELGDSALYLCASSERAYDTQYFGPGTRLTVL.

The chain recombines TRBV19 with TRBJ1-1; D may be TRBD1 (5 bases). The CDR3 sequence is 11 residues long. Looked up from germline, CDR1 is LNHDA and CDR2 is SQIVND (reference sequence). V lost 0 bases to trimming and J lost 9 bases, with 5 bases between them. CDR3 in DNA: TGTGCCAGTAGTATAGAGGGGCAAGCTTTCTTT. It translates to CASSIEGQAFF.

The chain combines TRBV27 with TRBJ2-7; 8 bases are a match to TRBD1. After removal of 2 bases from V and 2 bases from J, the junction contained 2 bases not matched to a gene. This CDR3 comprises 14 residues. The germline V gene has CDR1 MNHEY and CDR2 SMNVEV (reference sequence). Here the CDR3 DNA reads TGTGCCAGCAGTTTACTACAGGGGGCCTACGAGCAGTACTTC. It codes for CASSLLQGAYEQYF.

A few counts support this clone. The chain links TRBV5-1 to TRBJ2-5; 15 nucleotides agree with TRBD2. The V gene's germline CDR1 is SGHRS and CDR2 YFSETQ. This CDR3 is built from 15 residues. J gave up 5 bases and V 4 bases, and 3 bases lay outside the gene matches. The CDR3 here is CASSPGLAGGETQYF. The CDR3 DNA sequence: TGCGCCAGCAGCCCGGGACTAGCGGGAGGCGAGACCCAGTACTTC. Variable domain in full (rest from reference TRBV5-1 and TRBJ2-5): KAGVTQTPRYLIKTRGQQVTLSCSPISGHRSVSWYQQTPGQGLQFLFEYFSETQRNKGNFPGRFSGRQFSNSRSEMNVSTLELGDSALYLCASSPGLAGGETQYFGPGTRLLVL.

The V call is TRBV18, the J call TRBJ1-2, with 7 nucleotides matching TRBD1. The CDR3 spans 17 residues. Trimming removed 3 bases from V and 8 bases from J; junction bases left unmatched: 18. Germline CDR1 and CDR2: KGHSH and LQKENI. The DNA of the CDR3 is TGTGCCAGCTCACCTCCGAATCCCAAAGGACAGGTTGCAGGCTACACCTTC. It specifies CASSPPNPKGQVAGYTF.

V gene TRBV29-1 combines with J gene TRBJ2-1; TRBD2 matches at 11 bases. V was pared by 1 base and J by 8 bases, with 7 bases of the junction left unmatched. The V gene's germline CDR1 is SQVTM and CDR2 ANQGSEA. CDR3 length: 15 residues. The CDR3 spells CSVEGISGRVDEQFF. The DNA for the CDR3 is TGCAGCGTTGAAGGTATTAGCGGGAGGGTTGATGAGCAGTTCTTC.

The chain links TRBV18 to TRBJ2-3; TRBD2 aligns across 13 bases. V lost 0 bases and J lost 5; bases outside the gene matches: 8. The CDR3 spans 18 residues. Germline V CDR1 and CDR2: KGHSH, LQKENI. The CDR3 DNA sequence: TGTGCCAGCTCACCACCCCAAGGGACTAGCGGGGTTGGAGATACGCAGTATTTT. Its protein is CASSPPQGTSGVGDTQYF.

The genes are TRBV19 and TRBJ2-2; 13 nucleotides align to TRBD2. The junction had 1 base not matched to a gene; V was cut back by 6 bases and J by 3 bases. Germline CDR1 is LNHDA and CDR2 is SQIVND (reference sequence). There are 15 residues in the CDR3. The CDR3 DNA reads as TGTGCCAGTAGAACTAGCGGGAGGGACACCGGGGAGCTGTTTTTT. Translating gives CASRTSGRDTGELFF.

V gene TRBV27 combines with J gene TRBJ2-4; TRBD2 matches 11 bases. J lost 4 bases, V lost 5 bases, and 7 bases had no gene match. Germline V CDR1 and CDR2: MNHEY, SMNVEV (reference sequence). The CDR3 consists of 16 residues. This chain's CDR3 is CASSPGGLAAKNIQYF. The DNA for the CDR3 is TGTGCCAGCAGTCCGGGGGGACTAGCGGCTAAAAACATTCAGTACTTC.

The chain couples TRBV18 to TRBJ2-5, with TRBD2 as a possible D gene (6 bases). Germline CDR1 is KGHSH and CDR2 is LQKENI. Trimming left V 3 bases short and J 2 bases short, with 10 bases between. The CDR3 runs 14 residues. This CDR3 is CASSPSGGQETQYF. For the CDR3, the DNA is TGTGCCAGCTCACCTTCCGGGGGACAAGAGACCCAGTACTTC.

The J gene is TRBJ2-5, the V gene TRBV2, with 8 positions matching TRBD1. With V trimmed by 5 bases and J by 1 base, 3 bases remained unmatched. Germline CDR1 SNHLY, CDR2 FYNNEI. This CDR3 has 14 amino acids. The CDR3 nucleotides read TGTGCCAGCAGTAGGGACAGGACCCAAGAGACCCAGTACTTC. Protein: CASSRDRTQETQYF.

The chain is built from TRBV5-1 and TRBJ1-1; TRBD1 agrees at 7 bases. V gave up 4 bases and J gave up 3 bases; unmatched junction bases: 9. The germline V gene has CDR1 SGHRS and CDR2 YFSETQ. This CDR3 spans 15 amino acids. The CDR3 here is CASSVSGDRDTEAFF. CDR3 in DNA: TGCGCCAGCAGCGTATCCGGCGACAGGGACACTGAAGCTTTCTTT.

The V call is TRBV18, the J call TRBJ2-4, with 12 bases matching TRBD1. CDR1 and CDR2 (germline): KGHSH, LQKENI. This CDR3 is 16 amino acids long. Trimming removed 3 bases from V and 9 bases from J; junction bases left unmatched: 9. The chain's CDR3 is CASSPDGTGGVIIQYF. The CDR3 DNA reads as TGTGCCAGCTCACCCGATGGGACAGGGGGCGTAATCATTCAGTACTTC.

The chain is built from TRBV5-1 and TRBJ2-5; the D call may be TRBD1 or TRBD2 (7 bases each). V was trimmed by 0 bases and J by 5 bases, leaving 11 bases between them. CDR1 SGHRS and CDR2 YFSETQ come from the germline V gene. This CDR3 comprises 14 residues. CDR3 loop: CASSLGQGGETQYF. CDR3 DNA: TGCGCCAGCAGCTTGGGACAGGGAGGGGAGACCCAGTACTTC.

This rearrangement joins TRBV6-5 to TRBJ2-3; D unresolved. V shed 0 bases and J shed 6 bases, with 10 bases lying between them. CDR3 length: 14 residues. The germline gives CDR1 MNHEY, CDR2 SVGAGI. The CDR3 DNA reads as TGTGCCAGCAGTTACTCGAATCCTGGGGATACGCAGTATTTT. Its protein is CASSYSNPGDTQYF.

This clone was seen more than once but under ten times. CDR3 nucleotide sequence: TGCGCCAGCAGCCAAGGACTAGCGGGGAACAATGAGCAGTTCTTC. Translated, it gives CASSQGLAGNNEQFF. This chain links TRBV4-1 with TRBJ2-1; 11 bases align to TRBD2. The CDR3 has 15 amino acids. Germline V gene data show CDR1 as MGHRA and CDR2 as YSYEKL. The trim removed 1 base at V and 5 bases at J, leaving 1 base unmatched.

This clone has a handful of counts. The chain carries TRBV4-3 and TRBJ2-2, with D possibly matching TRBD2 (6 bases). The V gene's germline CDR1 is LGHNA and CDR2 YSLEER. There are 16 residues in the CDR3. V was trimmed by 1 base and J by 2 bases, leaving 11 bases between them. CDR3 bases: TGCGCCAGCAGCCAAGGCCCGGGAGCCAACACCGGGGAGCTGTTTTTT. This encodes CASSQGPGANTGELFF.